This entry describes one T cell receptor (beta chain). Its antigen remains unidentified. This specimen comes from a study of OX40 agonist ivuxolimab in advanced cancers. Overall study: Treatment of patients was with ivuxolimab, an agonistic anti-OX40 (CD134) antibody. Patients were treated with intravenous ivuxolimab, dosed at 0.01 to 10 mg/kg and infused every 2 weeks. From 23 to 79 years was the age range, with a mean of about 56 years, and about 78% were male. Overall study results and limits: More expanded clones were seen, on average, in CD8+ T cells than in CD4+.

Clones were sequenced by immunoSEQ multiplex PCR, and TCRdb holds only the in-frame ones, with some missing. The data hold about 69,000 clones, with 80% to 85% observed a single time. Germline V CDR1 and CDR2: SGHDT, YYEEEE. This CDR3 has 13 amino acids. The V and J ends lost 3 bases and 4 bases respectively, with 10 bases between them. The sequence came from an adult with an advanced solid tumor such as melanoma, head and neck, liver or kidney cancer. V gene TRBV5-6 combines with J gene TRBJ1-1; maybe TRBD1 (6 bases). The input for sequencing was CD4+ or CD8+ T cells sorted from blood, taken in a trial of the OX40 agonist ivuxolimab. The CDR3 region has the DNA TGTGCCAGCAGCTCGGACAGTCGCACTGAAGCTTTCTTT. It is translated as CASSSDSRTEAFF.